A single sample gave rise to the 15 T cell receptor beta chains below, sequenced in a study of Ad26.COV2.S vaccination and SARS-CoV-2 variants. Sample treatment: roughly 20 received Ad26.COV2.S at low or high dose, single or two shots; about 5 received placebo; per-sample allocation not given. Samples came from day 63 after the first vaccine or placebo injection. TCRdb's table, derived via immunoSEQ multiplex PCR, lists solely in-frame clones and lacks some. The sample includes hundreds of thousands of clones, around 83% of them seen just once. The sample was peripheral blood, taken in a trial of Ad26.COV2.S vaccine versus placebo. All receptors derive from a person between 18 and 65 years old who received the Ad26.COV2.S COVID-19 vaccine or a placebo.

The chain uses TRBV28 and TRBJ2-4; D unclear. Between the trimmed V and J ends, which lost 5 bases and 0 bases, there was a span of 8 bases. The CDR3 contains 14 residues. Germline loops: CDR1 MDHEN, CDR2 SYDVKM. This CDR3 reads CASSGEVAKNIQYF. Written as DNA, the CDR3 is TGTGCCAGCAGTGGGGAAGTAGCCAAAAACATTCAGTACTTC.

The gene calls are TRBV19 and TRBJ1-2; 7 bases are a match to TRBD1. There are 15 residues in the CDR3. The V and J ends lost 9 bases and 0 bases, in that order; junction bases with no gene match: 10. The germline V gene encodes CDR1 LNHDA and CDR2 SQIVND (reference sequence). The CDR3 loop is CASFKQGVTNYGYTF. DNA of the CDR3: TGTGCCAGCTTCAAGCAGGGGGTTACTAACTATGGCTACACCTTC. The complete variable domain, with remaining parts taken from reference TRBV19 and TRBJ1-2, reads DGGITQSPKYLFRKEGQNVTLSCEQNLNHDAMYWYRQDPGQGLRLIYYSQIVNDFQKGDIAEGYSVSREKKESFPLTVTSAQKNPTAFYLCASFKQGVTNYGYTFGSGTRLTVV.

V usage is TRBV7-2 and J usage is TRBJ2-7; D gene unclear. CDR3 length: 17 amino acids. From germline, CDR1 is SGHTA and CDR2 FQGNSA. Trimming pared 2 bases from V and 2 bases from J, leaving 19 bases between. CDR3 in DNA: TGTGCCAGCAGCTTATCTTCCCTCCGGGCCATAACCTACGAGCAGTACTTC. This translates into CASSLSSLRAITYEQYF.

CDR3 bases: TGTGCCAGCATTCGAGGTGCCTCCTATAATTCACCCCTCCACTTT. It encodes CASIRGASYNSPLHF. The rearrangement uses TRBV25-1 and TRBJ1-6; D unclear. The germline V gene encodes CDR1 MGHDK and CDR2 SYGVNS. This CDR3 region has 15 residues. With 7 bases removed from V and 0 bases from J, the gap between germline ends came to 10 bases. Supplemented by reference TRBV25-1 and TRBJ1-6, the full variable domain reads EADIYQTPRYLVIGTGKKITLECSQTMGHDKMYWYQQDPGMELHLIHYSYGVNSTEKGDLSSESTVSRIRTEHFPLTLESARPSHTSQYLCASIRGASYNSPLHFGNGTRLTVT.

The V call is TRBV11-3, the J call TRBJ2-6, with D hard to call. V was trimmed by 1 base and J by 0 bases, leaving 1 base between them. The CDR3 loop spans 14 amino acids. The germline V gene encodes CDR1 SGHNT and CDR2 YENEEA. This chain's CDR3 is CASSLGSGANVLTF. The CDR3 nucleotides read TGTGCCAGCAGCTTAGGCTCTGGGGCCAACGTCCTGACTTTC.

In DNA, the CDR3 is TGTGCCAGCAGTGAAGGGTCGGGGGGAAGCTCCTACAATGAGCAGTTCTTC. Protein: CASSEGSGGSSYNEQFF. The chain links TRBV6-4 to TRBJ2-1; TRBD2 matches at 7 bases. Germline-derived CDR1 and CDR2 are MRHNA and SNTAGT. V shed 3 bases, J shed 0 bases, and the junction held 8 bases outside the gene matches. This CDR3 comprises 17 residues.

The CDR3 DNA sequence: TGTGCCAGTAGTTTCATAGGACTAGCGGTAGACAAAAACATTCAGTACTTC. Translation: CASSFIGLAVDKNIQYF. The chain recombines TRBV19 with TRBJ2-4, with TRBD2 matching 10 bases. V dropped 5 bases and J dropped 3; count of bases not matched to a gene: 10. From germline, CDR1 is LNHDA and CDR2 SQIVND (reference sequence). This CDR3 has 17 amino acids. Drawing the rest from reference TRBV19 and TRBJ2-4, the complete variable domain is DGGITQSPKYLFRKEGQNVTLSCEQNLNHDAMYWYRQDPGQGLRLIYYSQIVNDFQKGDIAEGYSVSREKKESFPLTVTSAQKNPTAFYLCASSFIGLAVDKNIQYFGAGTRLSVL.

The rearrangement links TRBV7-9 to TRBJ2-1; a possible D gene is TRBD1 (5 bases). This CDR3 region has 15 residues. The V gene's germline CDR1 is SEHNR and CDR2 FQNEAQ (reference sequence). With 5 bases removed from V and 5 bases from J, the gap between germline ends came to 16 bases. As DNA, the CDR3 is TGTGCCAGCAGCGCCAATCTCAGGGTACACAATGAGCAGTTCTTC. Translating gives CASSANLRVHNEQFF.

The chain is built from TRBV11-2 and TRBJ2-1; 9 bases map to TRBD2. V was pared by 6 bases and J by 3 bases, with 9 bases of the junction left unmatched. The CDR3 covers 16 residues. Germline V gene lookup returns CDR1 SGHAT and CDR2 FQNNGV. The CDR3 DNA is TGTGCCAGCAGAAGCATAGCGGGAGTTAGCTACAATGAGCAGTTCTTC. Translation: CASRSIAGVSYNEQFF.

The chain employs TRBV7-8 and TRBJ1-1, with no clear D. This CDR3 has 14 residues. Looked up from germline, CDR1 is SGHVS and CDR2 is FQNEAQ. V shed 7 bases and J shed 5 bases, with 17 bases lying between them. The DNA of the CDR3 is TGTGCCAGCACCGCGGGCCCTAGGCGGACTGAAGCTTTCTTT. Translating it yields CASTAGPRRTEAFF.

The V and J genes are TRBV29-1 and TRBJ2-7; TRBD2 is a possible D gene (6 bases). Between the trimmed V and J ends, which lost 4 bases and 1 base, there was a span of 14 bases. CDR3 length: 14 amino acids. In germline, CDR1 is SQVTM, CDR2 ANQGSEA. As DNA, the CDR3 is TGCAGCGTTGTTCTGGAGGGTCGTTCCTACGAGCAGTACTTC. It encodes CSVVLEGRSYEQYF.

The chain employs TRBV6-5 and TRBJ2-7; 9 bases are shared with TRBD1. Losses at the gene ends were 6 bases for V and 4 bases for J; bases not matched to a gene: 10. Per the germline V gene, CDR1 is MNHEY and CDR2 is SVGAGI. This CDR3 has 15 residues. DNA for the CDR3: TGTGCCAGCAGCCTCGGCCCAGACAGGGGGTACGAGCAGTACTTC. Protein product: CASSLGPDRGYEQYF.

This clone was seen only once. V is TRBV12-3 or TRBV12-4 and J is TRBJ2-7; tentative D call: TRBD2 (5 bases). The CDR3 consists of 13 residues. Trimming pared 5 bases from V and 3 bases from J, leaving 11 bases between. The CDR3 coding sequence is TGTGCCAGCAGTCGAACTAGAGACTACGAGCAGTACTTC. Translation: CASSRTRDYEQYF.

This clone was seen once. This chain joins TRBV19 and TRBJ2-7; 7 bases match TRBD2. This CDR3 spans 15 amino acids. The J segment lost 2 bases and the V segment lost 4 bases, leaving 8 bases of the junction unmatched. CDR1 is LNHDA, CDR2 SQIVND, per germline (reference sequence). The CDR3 DNA reads TGTGCCAGTAGTAACCTGGGGGGGACCACCTACGAGCAGTACTTC. Protein product: CASSNLGGTTYEQYF.

V usage is TRBV11-2 and J usage is TRBJ2-3; TRBD1 matches at 9 bases. This CDR3 comprises 17 residues. CDR1 and CDR2 from the germline V gene are SGHAT and FQNNGV. V shed 1 base and J 6 bases; nucleotides not matched to a gene: 11. The CDR3 DNA sequence: TGTGCCAGCAGCTTAGTTCATTCGACCGACAGGGGGGATACGCAGTATTTT. Amino acids: CASSLVHSTDRGDTQYF.